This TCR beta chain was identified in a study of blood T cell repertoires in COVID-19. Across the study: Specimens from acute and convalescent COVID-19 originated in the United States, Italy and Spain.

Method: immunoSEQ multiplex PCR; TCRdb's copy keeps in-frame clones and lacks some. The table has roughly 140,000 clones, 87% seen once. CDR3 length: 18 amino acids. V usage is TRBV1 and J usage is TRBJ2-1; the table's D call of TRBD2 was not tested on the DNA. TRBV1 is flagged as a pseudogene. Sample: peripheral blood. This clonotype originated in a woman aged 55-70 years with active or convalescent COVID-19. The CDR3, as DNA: TGCACCAGCAGCCAACCGAGCCCGAAGGGACTAGGATACAATGAGCAGTTCTTC. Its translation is CTSSQPSPKGLGYNEQFF.